This T cell receptor beta chain derives from a study of shared clonotypes between healthy human individuals. The assay ran at deep level. Generated by immunoSEQ multiplex PCR, the TCRdb table keeps only in-frame clones and is missing some. This sample has some 1,100,000 clones, with 75% to 80% found just once. In the case of this clone: Its antigen is unidentified. The sample carries other DNA sequences with the same CDR3.

The germline gives CDR1 SGHRS, CDR2 YFSETQ. This CDR3 is 15 amino acids long. V was cut by 0 bases and J by 1 base, with 10 bases left in between. The study, taken as a whole, reports: Rarefaction gave evidence that sorted-subset sequencing remained incomplete despite large depth. Clonotypes shared by all four sorted-subset donors had higher generation probabilities than non-shared clonotypes.

Division of CD4+ cells produced a CD45RA+ naive subset and a CD45RA-negative memory subset. The chain recombines TRBV5-1 with TRBJ1-1; maybe TRBD1 (5 bases). The clonotype comes from a man in his late teens or twenties in good health. Some clones in this sample may be carry-over from other donors' samples. Material: memory CD4+ T cells from PBMCs. Subset reported: CD45RA-negative fraction. CDR3 in amino acids: CASSLVGTGNTEAFF. The CDR3 coding sequence is TGCGCCAGCAGCTTGGTTGGGACGGGGAACACTGAAGCTTTCTTT.